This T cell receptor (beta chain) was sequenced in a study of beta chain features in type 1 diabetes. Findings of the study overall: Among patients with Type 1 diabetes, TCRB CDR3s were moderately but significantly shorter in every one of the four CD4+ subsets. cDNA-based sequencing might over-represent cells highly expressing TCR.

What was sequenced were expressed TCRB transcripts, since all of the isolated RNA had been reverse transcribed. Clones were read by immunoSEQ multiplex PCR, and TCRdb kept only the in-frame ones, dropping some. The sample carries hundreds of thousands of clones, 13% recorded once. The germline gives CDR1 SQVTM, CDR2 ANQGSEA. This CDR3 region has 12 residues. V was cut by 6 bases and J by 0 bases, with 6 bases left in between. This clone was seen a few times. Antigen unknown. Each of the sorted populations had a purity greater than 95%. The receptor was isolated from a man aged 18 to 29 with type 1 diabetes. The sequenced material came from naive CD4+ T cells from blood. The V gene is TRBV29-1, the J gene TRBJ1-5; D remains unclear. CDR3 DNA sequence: TGCAGCGTAAAGTATAGCAATCAGCCCCAGCATTTT. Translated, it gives CSVKYSNQPQHF.